This T cell receptor beta chain was obtained from a study of post-analysis software for immune sequencing data. Study details: Several disease courses (relapsing-remitting, secondary progressive and progressive-relapsing) of multiple sclerosis were included.

This clonotype was observed a handful of times. No antigen is known for it. The CDR3 contains 18 residues. The V gene's germline CDR1 is SGHTA and CDR2 FQGNSA. V gave up 5 bases and J gave up 7 bases; unmatched junction bases: 11. Presence of unique molecular identifiers characterized the TCR beta cDNA libraries. The T cell input of roughly 0.9 to 10 million gave roughly 500,000 cDNA molecules. TCRdb passed the PCR reads through MiXCR, listing each CDR3 protein once. The repertoire holds hundreds of thousands of distinct CDR3 sequences, with roughly 45% as singletons. Study-level results: Relative to controls, patients with multiple sclerosis showed significantly lower normalized Chao1 diversity. Compared with controls, patients had more of five TRBV segments, including TRBV5-6, TRBV5-1 and TRBV20-1. The authors found that F measure strongly co-clustered same-batch samples.

This clonotype was sampled from a girl aged 10-17 years with multiple sclerosis. The sequencing sample was made of blood. The chain couples TRBV7-2 to TRBJ2-1; 16 bases are shared with TRBD2. The CDR3 here is CASSQGLAGGPDWNEQFF. The CDR3, as DNA: TGTGCCAGCAGCCAGGGACTAGCGGGAGGGCCGGATTGGAATGAGCAGTTCTTC.